Below are 10 T cell receptor beta chains sequenced from a single sample in a study of T cell responses to AZD1222 COVID-19 vaccine. The assay was immunoSEQ multiplex PCR, and TCRdb's table has in-frame clones only and misses some. Found here are more than 85,000 clones, 85% to 90% of them singletons; the top ten hold over 15%. This specimen consisted of peripheral blood, obtained on day 0 of AZD1222 vaccination. These receptors originate from an adult in good health.

This clone appeared once. The chain employs TRBV6-6 and TRBJ2-1, with D perhaps being TRBD1 or TRBD2 (6 bases each). Looked up from germline, CDR1 is MNHNY and CDR2 is SVGAGI (reference sequence). Deletions cut 5 bases from V and 12 bases from J, with 17 bases between. This CDR3 region has 13 residues. This CDR3 reads CASSPGAQLAQFF. The CDR3 coding sequence is TGTGCCAGCAGTCCGGGGGCGCAGTTGGCGCAGTTCTTC.

The chain employs TRBV5-6 and TRBJ1-6; 8 nucleotides line up with TRBD1. Germline loops: CDR1 SGHDT, CDR2 YYEEEE. The CDR3 extends over 14 amino acids. V gave up 2 bases and J gave up 8 bases; unmatched junction bases: 3. The chain's CDR3 is CASSFGQGDSPLHF. CDR3 sequence (DNA): TGTGCCAGCAGCTTCGGACAGGGAGATTCACCCCTCCACTTT.

The gene calls are TRBV5-1 and TRBJ2-3; no clear D gene. The CDR3 runs 16 residues. Germline V lookup: CDR1 SGHRS, CDR2 YFSETQ. V gave up 0 bases and J gave up 0 bases, with 11 bases separating them. The CDR3 sequence is CASSLVPRSSTDTQYF. The CDR3 DNA is TGCGCCAGCAGCTTGGTTCCTCGCTCTAGCACAGATACGCAGTATTTT.

J is TRBJ2-7 and V is TRBV5-4; 10 positions match TRBD1. V gave up 2 bases and J gave up 7 bases; unmatched junction bases: 6. The V gene's germline CDR1 is SGHNT and CDR2 YYREEE (reference sequence). The CDR3 length is 14 residues. The CDR3 here is CASSFGTGEWEQYF. The CDR3 bases are TGTGCCAGCAGCTTTGGGACAGGGGAATGGGAGCAGTACTTC.

V gene TRBV19 combines with J gene TRBJ1-2; 7 positions match TRBD1. The CDR3 has 16 residues. CDR1 is LNHDA, CDR2 SQIVND, per germline (reference sequence). The ends lost 5 bases at V and 4 bases at J; junction bases unmatched: 13. The CDR3 here is CASSPETGPLGYGYTF. As DNA, the CDR3 is TGTGCCAGTAGTCCCGAGACAGGGCCCCTAGGCTATGGCTACACCTTC.

V gene TRBV7-2 combines with J gene TRBJ2-1; perhaps TRBD2 as D (6 bases). V lost 6 bases to trimming and J lost 0 bases, with 12 bases between them. Germline CDR1 and CDR2: SGHTA and FQGNSA. The CDR3 consists of 15 residues. CDR3 sequence reads: CASRTGVASYNEQFF. The CDR3, as DNA: TGTGCCAGCAGGACGGGGGTCGCCTCCTACAATGAGCAGTTCTTC.

This chain connects TRBV6-5 to TRBJ2-2; the D call may be TRBD1 or TRBD2 (6 bases each). Germline CDR1 MNHEY, CDR2 SVGAGI. V was pared by 7 bases and J by 7 bases, with 13 bases between. This CDR3 contains 13 residues. This CDR3 reads CASTPGASGELFF. DNA for the CDR3: TGTGCCAGCACGCCGGGGGCAAGCGGGGAGCTGTTTTTT.

This chain links TRBV27 with TRBJ2-4; a possible D gene is TRBD2 (5 bases). Per the germline V gene, CDR1 is MNHEY and CDR2 is SMNVEV (reference sequence). The germline V and J ends were trimmed by 0 bases and 0 bases, with 15 bases remaining between them. The CDR3 covers 18 residues. This chain's CDR3 is CASSLSGSNALAKNIQYF. In nucleotides, the CDR3 is TGTGCCAGCAGTTTATCGGGGAGCAACGCCCTAGCCAAAAACATTCAGTACTTC.

In its sample, this clone was seen a few times. The chain links TRBV18 to TRBJ2-3, with unresolved D. Germline V CDR1 and CDR2: KGHSH, LQKENI. This CDR3 region has 13 residues. The V end lost 3 bases, the J end lost 0 bases, and 4 bases lay between the germline ends. Here the CDR3 DNA reads TGTGCCAGCTCACCGCTAAGCACAGATACGCAGTATTTT. Translation: CASSPLSTDTQYF.

The sample holds one count of this clone. The J gene is TRBJ1-4, the V gene TRBV4-1; D may be TRBD1 (6 bases). The germline V gene has CDR1 MGHRA and CDR2 YSYEKL. Trimming removed 1 base at V and 3 bases at J, with 12 bases between. The CDR3 spans 16 residues. DNA for the CDR3: TGCGCCAGCAGCCAAGGGCGGGCAGGGGCTAATGAAAAACTGTTTTTT. Translating it yields CASSQGRAGANEKLFF.